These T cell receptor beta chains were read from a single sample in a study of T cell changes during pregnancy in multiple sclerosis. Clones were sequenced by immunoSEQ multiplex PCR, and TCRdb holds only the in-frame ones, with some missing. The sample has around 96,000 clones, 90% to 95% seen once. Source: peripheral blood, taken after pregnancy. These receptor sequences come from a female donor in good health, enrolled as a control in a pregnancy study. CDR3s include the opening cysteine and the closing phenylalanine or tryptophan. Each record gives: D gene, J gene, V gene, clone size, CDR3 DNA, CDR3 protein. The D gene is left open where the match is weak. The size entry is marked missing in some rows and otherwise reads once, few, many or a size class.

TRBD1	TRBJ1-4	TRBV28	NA	TGTGCCAGCAGTTTAGGGTCAGGGGGCACTGAAAAACTGTTTTTT	CASSLGSGGTEKLFF
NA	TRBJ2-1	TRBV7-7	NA	TGTGCTAGCAGCTTATCGTGGGGAGGGGGCAATGAGCAGTTCTTC	CASSLSWGGGNEQFF
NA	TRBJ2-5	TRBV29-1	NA	TGCAGCGTCGGGCAAGAGACCCAGTACTTC	CSVGQETQYF
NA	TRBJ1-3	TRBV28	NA	TGTGCCAGCAGCGACAGCGCTGGAAACACCATATATTTT	CASSDSAGNTIYF
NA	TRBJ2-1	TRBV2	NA	TGTGCCAGTTGGGGGCTGGGGAGCTCCTACAATGAGCAGTTCTTC	CASWGLGSSYNEQFF
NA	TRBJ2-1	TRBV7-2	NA	TGTGCCAGCAGCCAGACTAACAATGAGCAGTTCTTC	CASSQTNNEQFF
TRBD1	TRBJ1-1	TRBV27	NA	TGTGCCAGCAGTTTAGGCCCCGGGACAGGCCAGTACACTGAAGCTTTCTTT	CASSLGPGTGQYTEAFF
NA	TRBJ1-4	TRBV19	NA	TGTGCCAGTAGTCCACGGTGGAGGGGCGGAGGTGAAAAACTGTTTTTT	CASSPRWRGGGEKLFF
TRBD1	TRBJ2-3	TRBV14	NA	TGTGCCAGCAGCCAAGCGGCGGGACAGGGACCAGATACGCAGTATTTT	CASSQAAGQGPDTQYF
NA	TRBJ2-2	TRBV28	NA	TGTGCCAGCAGTACCGGTTCCGGCACCGGGGAGCTGTTTTTT	CASSTGSGTGELFF
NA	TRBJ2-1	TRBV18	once	TGTGCCAGCTCACCGGCGGGAATCTCCTACAATGAGCAGTTCTTC	CASSPAGISYNEQFF
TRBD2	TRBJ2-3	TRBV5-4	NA	TGTGCCAGCAGCTTGGGACTAGCGGACACAGATACGCAGTATTTT	CASSLGLADTDTQYF
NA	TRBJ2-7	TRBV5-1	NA	TGCGCCAGCAGCTTGGGGACAGTGGGTTACGAGCAGTACTTC	CASSLGTVGYEQYF
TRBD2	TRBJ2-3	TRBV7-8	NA	TGTGCCAGCAGCTACCGACTAGCGGGAGGGGTTGTAACAGATACGCAGTATTTT	CASSYRLAGGVVTDTQYF
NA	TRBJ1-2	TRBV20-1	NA	TGCAGTGCTAGAGATCGGGGGAACTACACCTTC	CSARDRGNYTF
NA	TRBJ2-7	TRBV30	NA	TGTGCCTGGAGGTTACAGGGATCCGGCACCTACGAGCAGTACTTC	CAWRLQGSGTYEQYF
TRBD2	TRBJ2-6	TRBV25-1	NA	TGTGCCAGCAGTGATAGCGGGAGGCTCCCCTCTGGGGCCAACGTCCTGACTTTC	CASSDSGRLPSGANVLTF
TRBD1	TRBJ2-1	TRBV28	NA	TGTGCCAGCAGTTTAAGACAGGGGGGGTACAATGAGCAGTTCTTC	CASSLRQGGYNEQFF
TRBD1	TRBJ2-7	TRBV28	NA	TGTGCCAGCAGTCACGGGACAGGGGGCGTCGAGCAGTACTTC	CASSHGTGGVEQYF
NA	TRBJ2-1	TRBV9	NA	TGTGCCAGCAGCGTAGCAGGACTCAATGAGCAGTTCTTC	CASSVAGLNEQFF
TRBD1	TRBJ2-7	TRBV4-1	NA	TGCGCCAGCAGCCAGATAGGGACAGGGCCTACCTACGAGCAGTACTTC	CASSQIGTGPTYEQYF
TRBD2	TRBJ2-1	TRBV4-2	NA	TGTGCCAGCAGCCAAGAGTCTAGCGGGAGCGCTGAGCAGTTCTTC	CASSQESSGSAEQFF
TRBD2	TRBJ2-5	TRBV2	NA	TGTGCCAGCAGGTCGGGGACTAGCGGGTCGGGCGAGACCCAGTACTTC	CASRSGTSGSGETQYF
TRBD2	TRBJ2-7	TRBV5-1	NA	TGCGCCAGCCAGAAATGGCCTATAGCGGGGAAAACCTACGAGCAGTACTTC	CASQKWPIAGKTYEQYF
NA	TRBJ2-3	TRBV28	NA	TGTGCCAGCAGTGCCGGGAGCACAGATACGCAGTATTTT	CASSAGSTDTQYF
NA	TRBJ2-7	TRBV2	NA	TGTGCCAGCAGTGAATATGCAGGCTTTGTGGCCTACGAGCAGTACTTC	CASSEYAGFVAYEQYF
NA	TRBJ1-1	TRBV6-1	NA	TGTGCCAGCGCTGTGGGGGGGGCGGACACTGAAGCTTTCTTT	CASAVGGADTEAFF
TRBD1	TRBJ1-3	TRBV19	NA	TGTGCCAGTACTCCGGGGGGACAGGGGGCGACCTCTGGAAACACCATATATTTT	CASTPGGQGATSGNTIYF
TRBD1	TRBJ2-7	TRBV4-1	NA	TGCGCCAGCAGCCAAGATAGGGGGCGCTCACTCGAGCAGTACTTC	CASSQDRGRSLEQYF
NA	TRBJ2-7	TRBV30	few	TGTGCCTGGAGTGGGAAGACAGACTACGAGCAGTACTTC	CAWSGKTDYEQYF
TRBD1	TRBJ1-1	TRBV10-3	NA	TGTGCCATCAGTGTTGGAGGGGGCATCACTGAAGCTTTCTTT	CAISVGGGITEAFF
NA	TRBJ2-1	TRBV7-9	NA	TGTGCCAGCAGCCCCCGTATAGGGGCTGTTATTGAGCAGTTCTTC	CASSPRIGAVIEQFF
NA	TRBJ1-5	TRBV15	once	TGTGCCACCCGCTACTCCAGGGTTGAGCCCCAGCATTTT	CATRYSRVEPQHF
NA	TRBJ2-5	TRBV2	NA	TGTGCCAGCCGAGGAATTGCGCGGGACCAAGAGACCCAGTACTTC	CASRGIARDQETQYF
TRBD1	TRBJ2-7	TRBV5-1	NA	TGCGCCAGCAGCCAACAGGGGGCCTCCTACGAGCAGTACTTC	CASSQQGASYEQYF
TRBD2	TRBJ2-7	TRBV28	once	TGTGCCAGCAGTTTGACTAGCGGGCTCTACGAGCAGTACTTC	CASSLTSGLYEQYF
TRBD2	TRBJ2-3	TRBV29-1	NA	TGCAGCGTTGAAGATGCTAGCGGGTGGGGCACAGATACGCAGTATTTT	CSVEDASGWGTDTQYF
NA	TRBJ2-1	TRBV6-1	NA	TGTGCCACAGGGGAGGGTTACAATGAGCAGTTCTTC	CATGEGYNEQFF
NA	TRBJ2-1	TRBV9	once	TGTGCCAGCAGCGTAGGTCCTAGCTTCTCCTACAATGAGCAGTTCTTC	CASSVGPSFSYNEQFF
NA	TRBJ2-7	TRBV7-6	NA	TGTGCCAGCAGCTTAGCCGGGACTAGGGGGCTGGGCGAGCAGTACTTC	CASSLAGTRGLGEQYF
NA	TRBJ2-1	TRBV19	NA	TGTGCCAGTACCAACCCTGAGCGGTACAATGAGCAGTTCTTC	CASTNPERYNEQFF
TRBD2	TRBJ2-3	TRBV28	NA	TGTGCCAGCAGTCCGAGGGCTAGCGGGGCTTACACAGATACGCAGTATTTT	CASSPRASGAYTDTQYF
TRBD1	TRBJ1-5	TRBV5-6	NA	TGTGCCAGCAATGCGGGGGGACAGGGGGGAATGCCCCAGCATTTT	CASNAGGQGGMPQHF
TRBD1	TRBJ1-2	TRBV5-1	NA	TGCGCCAGCAGCCCGGGACAGGGGAATGGCTACACCTTC	CASSPGQGNGYTF
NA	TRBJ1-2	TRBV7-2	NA	TGTGCCAGCAGCTCGGACCCCGTTGGGGGCGGCTACACCTTC	CASSSDPVGGGYTF